A single sample is the source of the 14 T cell receptor beta chains below, sequenced in a study of blood T cell repertoires in COVID-19. The table came from immunoSEQ multiplex PCR; TCRdb's copy has only in-frame clones and leaves some out. Among 250,000 or so clones, around 89% were seen once, and the ten largest hold around 2.3%. The source material was peripheral blood. The receptors shown here come from a woman aged 55-69 years with COVID-19, enrolled during active disease.

The chain has TRBV5-1 and TRBJ1-1, with TRBD1 identical over 10 bases. The CDR3 consists of 15 residues. The V segment lost 4 bases and the J segment 4 bases; nucleotides outside the gene matches: 7. Germline V gene lookup returns CDR1 SGHRS and CDR2 YFSETQ. Written as DNA, the CDR3 is TGCGCCAGCAGCGCGGGACAGGGGAGGAGCACTGAAGCTTTCTTT. Encoded protein: CASSAGQGRSTEAFF.

The genes are TRBV27 and TRBJ2-7; the D gene is possibly TRBD1 (5 bases). V was cut by 0 bases and J by 3 bases, with 15 bases left in between. The germline gives CDR1 MNHEY, CDR2 SMNVEV (reference sequence). This CDR3 has 16 residues. In DNA, the CDR3 is TGTGCCAGCAGTTTATCTGCCCGGACAATAGGCTACGAGCAGTACTTC. This translates into CASSLSARTIGYEQYF.

The V and J genes are TRBV6-6 and TRBJ2-3, with TRBD2 matching over 11 bases. The CDR3 is 17 amino acids. Germline loops: CDR1 MNHNY, CDR2 SVGAGI (reference sequence). The V and J ends lost 5 bases and 1 base, in that order; junction bases with no gene match: 8. The CDR3 reads CASSRGLTSGGTDTQYF. In DNA form, the CDR3 reads TGTGCCAGCAGTCGTGGATTGACTAGCGGGGGCACAGATACGCAGTATTTT.

J is TRBJ1-1 and V is TRBV7-3, with D hard to call. V lost 3 bases, J lost 0 bases, and 5 bases lay in between. CDR3 length: 13 amino acids. From germline, CDR1 is SGHTA and CDR2 FQGTGA. CDR3 sequence (DNA): TGTGCCAGCAGCTTGGCAATGAACACTGAAGCTTTCTTT. Protein: CASSLAMNTEAFF.

V gene TRBV11-2 combines with J gene TRBJ1-1; no reliable D call. The V gene lost 1 base and the J gene lost 4 bases, with 13 bases spanning the gap. The CDR3 has 15 residues. Germline assignment: CDR1 SGHAT and CDR2 FQNNGV. CDR3 in DNA: TGTGCCAGCAGCTTAGGGTGGAGTGCGGGCACTGAAGCTTTCTTT. This gives the protein CASSLGWSAGTEAFF.

This rearrangement joins TRBV2 to TRBJ2-3; 7 nucleotides align to TRBD2. The CDR3 totals 14 residues. CDR1 is SNHLY, CDR2 FYNNEI, per germline. Trimming at V came to 3 bases and at J to 6 bases, leaving 6 bases not matched to a gene. The CDR3 here is CASSDLARGDTQYF. CDR3 sequence (DNA): TGTGCCAGCAGTGATTTAGCGCGGGGGGATACGCAGTATTTT.

V usage is TRBV19 and J usage is TRBJ2-7; D may be TRBD1 (5 bases). Germline CDR1 is LNHDA and CDR2 is SQIVND (reference sequence). V dropped 5 bases and J dropped 1 base, with 12 bases sitting between them. The CDR3 sequence is 14 residues long. The CDR3 sequence: CASSPQDISYEQYF. CDR3 bases: TGTGCCAGTAGTCCCCAGGACATTTCCTACGAGCAGTACTTC.

This clone was picked up one time. Here the CDR3 reads CASSGRDSASTDTQYF. Here the CDR3 DNA reads TGTGCCAGCAGTGGCCGGGACAGCGCTAGCACAGATACGCAGTATTTT. The chain recombines TRBV2 with TRBJ2-3, with 7 bases that match TRBD1. Per the germline V gene, CDR1 is SNHLY and CDR2 is FYNNEI. After removal of 4 bases from V and 0 bases from J, the junction contained 7 bases not matched to a gene. This CDR3 has 16 residues.

The CDR3 DNA follows: TGTGCCAGCAGCTTGGCCTTACAAGAGACCCAGTACTTC. Its translation is CASSLALQETQYF. The genes are TRBV5-4 and TRBJ2-5; no reliable D call. Trimming removed 0 bases at V and 2 bases at J, with 5 bases between. The CDR3 extends over 13 amino acids. From germline, CDR1 is SGHNT and CDR2 YYREEE (reference sequence).

The chain employs TRBV5-1 and TRBJ2-3; the match to TRBD1 covers 9 bases. CDR1 and CDR2 (germline): SGHRS, YFSETQ. Germline trimming cut 2 bases from V and 0 bases from J; bases unmatched to any gene: 4. The CDR3 length is 16 residues. The CDR3 nucleotides are TGCGCCAGCAGCTTTCGGACAGGGGCAAGCACAGATACGCAGTATTTT. This codes for CASSFRTGASTDTQYF.

V usage is TRBV11-3 and J usage is TRBJ2-3; 7 bases are shared with TRBD1. The CDR3 sequence is 15 residues long. The trim removed 5 bases at V and 2 bases at J, leaving 7 bases unmatched. CDR1 is SGHNT, CDR2 YENEEA, per germline. CDR3 bases: TGTGCCAGCAGCCGTCGACAGGGTGCCACAGATACGCAGTATTTT. Translation gives CASSRRQGATDTQYF. The full variable domain, with the rest looked up from reference TRBV11-3 and TRBJ2-3, is EAGVVQSPRYKIIEKKQPVAFWCNPISGHNTLYWYLQNLGQGPELLIRYENEEAVDDSQLPKDRFSAERLKGVDSTLKIQPAELGDSAVYLCASSRRQGATDTQYFGPGTRLTVL.

The gene calls are TRBV2 and TRBJ1-6; tentative D call: TRBD1 (6 bases). Trimming removed 6 bases at V and 6 bases at J, with 15 bases between. Germline values: CDR1 SNHLY, CDR2 FYNNEI. The CDR3 loop spans 15 amino acids. CDR3 sequence reads: CASRGSIRGNSPLHF. In DNA, the CDR3 is TGTGCCAGCAGGGGGAGCATCAGGGGTAATTCACCCCTCCACTTT.

The DNA for the CDR3 is TGTGCCTGGACAGGGGGCTACGAGCAGTACTTC. It translates to CAWTGGYEQYF. The chain is built from TRBV30 and TRBJ2-7, with 7 nucleotides matching TRBD1. The CDR3 extends over 11 amino acids. J was trimmed by 3 bases and V by 4 bases; bases with no gene match: 0. Germline CDR1 and CDR2: GTSNPN and SVGIG (reference sequence).

DNA for the CDR3: TGCGCCAGCAGCTTGGAGTTAGCTCGGTACAATGAGCAGTTCTTC. This translates into CASSLELARYNEQFF. The gene calls are TRBV5-1 and TRBJ2-1; D unclear. The V end lost 0 bases, the J end lost 4 bases, and 11 bases lay between the germline ends. Germline CDR1 reads SGHRS; CDR2 reads YFSETQ. The CDR3 is made up of 15 amino acids.